This TCR beta chain was sequenced in a study of cytomegalovirus exposure and HLA in healthy donors. Study results and caveats: The study put some 150 TCR beta chains on its list as cytomegalovirus-associated.

Remarks on this clone: Its matching antigen is unknown.

With 2 bases clipped from V and 7 bases from J, the junction kept 3 bases outside the gene matches. Germline-derived CDR1 and CDR2 are KGHSH and LQKENI. The CDR3 is 14 residues long. PCR involved 60 Vbeta and 13 Jbeta primers. Here immunoSEQ multiplex PCR was the method, and the copy in TCRdb shows in-frame clones only, minus some. Altogether roughly 170,000 clones are present, roughly 80% being singletons, with the ten largest covering roughly an eighth. The sequencing sample was made of PBMCs. This clonotype was sampled from a woman in her forties or fifties in good health and CMV-seropositive. The genes are TRBV18 and TRBJ2-3; TRBD1 aligns across 10 bases. The CDR3 reads CASSPGTGVNTQYF. CDR3 bases: TGTGCCAGCTCACCAGGGACAGGGGTGAATACGCAGTATTTT.